Described below is a single T cell receptor beta chain sequence and its context. What it binds is not known. PCR employed 60 Vbeta and 13 Jbeta primers. Under the authors' procedure: In a later analysis, of tens of millions of unique beta chains, roughly 10 million appeared in at least two donors. Measured with immunoSEQ multiplex PCR; TCRdb has only the in-frame clones, and not every one. V and J calls and clone size are as listed in that table; D and trimming were resolved from the DNA. The table shows 150,000 to 200,000 clones, with 84% occurring only once. This entry is derived from a study of cytomegalovirus exposure and HLA in healthy donors. The ends lost 6 bases at V and 3 bases at J; junction bases unmatched: 6. Per the germline V gene, CDR1 is SEHNR and CDR2 is FQNEAQ (reference sequence). This CDR3 comprises 14 residues. Findings and limits, study-wide: Near-uniform donor sequencing depth was presumed by presence/absence analyses. Reported performance of the classifier showed diagnosis of cytomegalovirus status with high specificity and sensitivity.

The V and J genes are TRBV7-9 and TRBJ2-7; 9 nucleotides match TRBD2. The specimen was PBMCs. The sequence came from a man aged 18 to 30 in good health and CMV-seronegative. This CDR3 is CASRISGSSYEQYF. The CDR3 DNA follows: TGTGCCAGCAGGATTAGCGGGAGCAGCTACGAGCAGTACTTC. Looking up the rest from reference TRBV7-9 and TRBJ2-7 gives the full variable domain: DTGVSQNPRHKITKRGQNVTFRCDPISEHNRLYWYRQTLGQGPEFLTYFQNEAQLEKSRLLSDRFSAERPKGSFSTLEIQRTEQGDSAMYLCASRISGSSYEQYFGPGTRLTVT.